This record covers a single T cell receptor beta chain. The sample has other DNA sequences that encode this CDR3 too. This specimen comes from a study of blood T cell repertoires in COVID-19. This CDR3 region has 14 residues. CDR1 is SGHTA and CDR2 is FQGNSA in the germline V gene. Trimming took 0 bases from V and 2 from J, leaving 6 bases between them. Original processing methods: It was from reference gene primer amplification that nucleated cell counts were estimated. TCRdb's copy holds only in-frame clones and misses some; the assay was immunoSEQ multiplex PCR. V and J calls and clone size come straight from that table; D and trimming were deduced from the DNA. The sample consists of some 240,000 clones, around 84% of them appearing once.

The chain has TRBV7-2 and TRBJ2-3, with D possibly matching TRBD2 (5 bases). The origin of this receptor is a woman aged 35 to 49 who had recovered from COVID-19. Sequenced sample: peripheral blood. CDR3 coding DNA: TGTGCCAGCAGCTTAGCGGAGGCCACAGATACGCAGTATTTT. Its protein product is CASSLAEATDTQYF. Variable domain in full (rest from reference TRBV7-2 and TRBJ2-3): GAGVSQSPSNKVTEKGKDVELRCDPISGHTALYWYRQSLGQGLEFLIYFQGNSAPDKSGLPSDRFSAERTGGSVSTLTIQRTQQEDSAVYLCASSLAEATDTQYFGPGTRLTVL.